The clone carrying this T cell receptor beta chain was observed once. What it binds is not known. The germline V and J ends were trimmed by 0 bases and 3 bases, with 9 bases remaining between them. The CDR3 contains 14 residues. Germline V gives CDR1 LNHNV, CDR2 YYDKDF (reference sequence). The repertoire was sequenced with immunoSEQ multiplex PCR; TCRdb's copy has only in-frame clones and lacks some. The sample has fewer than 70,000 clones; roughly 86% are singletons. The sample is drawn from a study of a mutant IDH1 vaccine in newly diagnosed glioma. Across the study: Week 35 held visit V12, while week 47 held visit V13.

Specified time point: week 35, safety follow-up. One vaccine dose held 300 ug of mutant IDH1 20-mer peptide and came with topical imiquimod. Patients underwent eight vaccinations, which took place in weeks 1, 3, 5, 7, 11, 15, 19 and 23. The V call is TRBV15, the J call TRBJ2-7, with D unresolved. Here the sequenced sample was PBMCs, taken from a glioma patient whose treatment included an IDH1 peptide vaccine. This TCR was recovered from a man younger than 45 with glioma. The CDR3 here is CATSRDRVGYEQYF. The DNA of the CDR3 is TGTGCCACCAGCAGAGATCGAGTGGGCTACGAGCAGTACTTC.